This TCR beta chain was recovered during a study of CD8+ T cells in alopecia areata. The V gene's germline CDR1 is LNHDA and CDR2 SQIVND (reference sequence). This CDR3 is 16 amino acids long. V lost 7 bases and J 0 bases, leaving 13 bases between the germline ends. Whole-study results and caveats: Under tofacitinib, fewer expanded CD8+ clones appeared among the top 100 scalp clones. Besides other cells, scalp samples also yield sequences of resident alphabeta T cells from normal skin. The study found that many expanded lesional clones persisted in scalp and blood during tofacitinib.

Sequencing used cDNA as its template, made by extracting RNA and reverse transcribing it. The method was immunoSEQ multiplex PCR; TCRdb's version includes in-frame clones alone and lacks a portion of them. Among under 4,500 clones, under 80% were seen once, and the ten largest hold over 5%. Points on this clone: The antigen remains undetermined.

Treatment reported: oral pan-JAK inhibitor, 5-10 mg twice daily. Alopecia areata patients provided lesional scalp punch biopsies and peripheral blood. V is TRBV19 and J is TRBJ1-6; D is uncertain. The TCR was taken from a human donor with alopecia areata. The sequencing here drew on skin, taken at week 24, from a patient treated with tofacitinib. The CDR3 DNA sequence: TGTGCCAGTAAGGAGAGGATGAGCTCCTATAATTCACCCCTCCACTTT. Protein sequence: CASKERMSSYNSPLHF.